The rows below give T cell receptor beta chains drawn from one sample of a study of cytomegalovirus exposure and HLA in healthy donors. Using immunoSEQ multiplex PCR, the repertoire was profiled, and TCRdb retains in-frame clones only, with some absent. Here the sample spans roughly 100,000 clones, around four fifths being singletons. The sample comprised PBMCs. The receptors originated from a woman aged 40 to 49 in good health and CMV-seropositive. Each CDR3 is given with its conserved first and last residue. D genes are given only for firm matches. Size tells how often a clone was seen (once, few, many) or the class of an expanded clone, and some rows leave it out.

D gene,J gene,clone size,V gene,CDR3 DNA,CDR3 protein
.,TRBJ2-3,.,TRBV6-5,TGTGCCAGCAGTTACAAGGCAGGTAGCACAGATACGCAGTATTTT,CASSYKAGSTDTQYF
.,TRBJ1-1,few,TRBV28,TGTGCCAGCAGTTTGCCAGGCGTCGAGATGAACACTGAAGCTTTCTTT,CASSLPGVEMNTEAFF
.,TRBJ2-7,few,TRBV29-1,TGCAGCGTTGAAAAGCCGGGTCCGGGGTTGAGCTCCTACGAGCAGTACTTC,CSVEKPGPGLSSYEQYF
TRBD2,TRBJ2-7,.,TRBV7-6,TGTGCCAGCAGTCAAAGCGGGGGCCCCACCTACGAGCAGTACTTC,CASSQSGGPTYEQYF
TRBD2,TRBJ2-4,.,TRBV4-3,TGCGCCAGCAGCCAGGGCCTAGCGGGGGTGGGGGGAGTCAACATTCAGTACTTC,CASSQGLAGVGGVNIQYF
.,TRBJ1-3,.,TRBV7-2,TGTGCCAGCAGCTTATACGGGGGGCGCTTAGGAAACACCATATATTTT,CASSLYGGRLGNTIYF
TRBD1,TRBJ2-7,.,TRBV28,TGTGCCAGCAGTCCCCGGGACAGGGATTCCTACGAGCAGTACTTC,CASSPRDRDSYEQYF
TRBD1,TRBJ1-1,.,TRBV6-5,TGTGCCAGCAGTTACTCGGCCGGGACAGGGGGTTCTGAAGCTTTCTTT,CASSYSAGTGGSEAFF
TRBD1,TRBJ1-6,.,TRBV5-8,TGTGCCAGCAGCCTCCGGACAGGGGGCGACACCCTCCACTTT,CASSLRTGGDTLHF
.,TRBJ1-2,.,TRBV5-8,TGTGCCAGCAGCTCCCGTAACTATGGCTACACCTTC,CASSSRNYGYTF
.,TRBJ2-7,.,TRBV28,TGTGCCAGCAGTTTATATGGCTCGGGATCCTACGAGCAGTACTTC,CASSLYGSGSYEQYF
TRBD1,TRBJ1-6,.,TRBV30,TGTGCCTGGAGATTAGACAGGGGGAATTCACCCCTCCACTTT,CAWRLDRGNSPLHF
TRBD1,TRBJ1-2,.,TRBV16,TGTGCCAGCAGCCAATTTACGAGGGGGCGGTATCGCTATGGCTACACCTTC,CASSQFTRGRYRYGYTF
.,TRBJ1-2,.,TRBV29-1,TGCAGCGCCGCAAGGGGGGGAGATGGCTACACCTTC,CSAARGGDGYTF
.,TRBJ2-7,.,TRBV18,TGTGCCAGCTCACCCACGTCAGGGGATTACGAGCAGTACTTC,CASSPTSGDYEQYF
.,TRBJ2-7,once,TRBV7-6,TGTGCCAGCAGCCCAGATCCAGGTTCCTCCTACGAGCAGTACTTC,CASSPDPGSSYEQYF
.,TRBJ1-2,few,TRBV28,TGTGCCAGCAGTCCAGGGGCGCTGTATGGCTACACCTTC,CASSPGALYGYTF
TRBD1,TRBJ1-1,.,TRBV7-9,TGTGCCAGCAGCACGAACAGGGGGCCGAAATGGAACACTGAAGCTTTCTTT,CASSTNRGPKWNTEAFF